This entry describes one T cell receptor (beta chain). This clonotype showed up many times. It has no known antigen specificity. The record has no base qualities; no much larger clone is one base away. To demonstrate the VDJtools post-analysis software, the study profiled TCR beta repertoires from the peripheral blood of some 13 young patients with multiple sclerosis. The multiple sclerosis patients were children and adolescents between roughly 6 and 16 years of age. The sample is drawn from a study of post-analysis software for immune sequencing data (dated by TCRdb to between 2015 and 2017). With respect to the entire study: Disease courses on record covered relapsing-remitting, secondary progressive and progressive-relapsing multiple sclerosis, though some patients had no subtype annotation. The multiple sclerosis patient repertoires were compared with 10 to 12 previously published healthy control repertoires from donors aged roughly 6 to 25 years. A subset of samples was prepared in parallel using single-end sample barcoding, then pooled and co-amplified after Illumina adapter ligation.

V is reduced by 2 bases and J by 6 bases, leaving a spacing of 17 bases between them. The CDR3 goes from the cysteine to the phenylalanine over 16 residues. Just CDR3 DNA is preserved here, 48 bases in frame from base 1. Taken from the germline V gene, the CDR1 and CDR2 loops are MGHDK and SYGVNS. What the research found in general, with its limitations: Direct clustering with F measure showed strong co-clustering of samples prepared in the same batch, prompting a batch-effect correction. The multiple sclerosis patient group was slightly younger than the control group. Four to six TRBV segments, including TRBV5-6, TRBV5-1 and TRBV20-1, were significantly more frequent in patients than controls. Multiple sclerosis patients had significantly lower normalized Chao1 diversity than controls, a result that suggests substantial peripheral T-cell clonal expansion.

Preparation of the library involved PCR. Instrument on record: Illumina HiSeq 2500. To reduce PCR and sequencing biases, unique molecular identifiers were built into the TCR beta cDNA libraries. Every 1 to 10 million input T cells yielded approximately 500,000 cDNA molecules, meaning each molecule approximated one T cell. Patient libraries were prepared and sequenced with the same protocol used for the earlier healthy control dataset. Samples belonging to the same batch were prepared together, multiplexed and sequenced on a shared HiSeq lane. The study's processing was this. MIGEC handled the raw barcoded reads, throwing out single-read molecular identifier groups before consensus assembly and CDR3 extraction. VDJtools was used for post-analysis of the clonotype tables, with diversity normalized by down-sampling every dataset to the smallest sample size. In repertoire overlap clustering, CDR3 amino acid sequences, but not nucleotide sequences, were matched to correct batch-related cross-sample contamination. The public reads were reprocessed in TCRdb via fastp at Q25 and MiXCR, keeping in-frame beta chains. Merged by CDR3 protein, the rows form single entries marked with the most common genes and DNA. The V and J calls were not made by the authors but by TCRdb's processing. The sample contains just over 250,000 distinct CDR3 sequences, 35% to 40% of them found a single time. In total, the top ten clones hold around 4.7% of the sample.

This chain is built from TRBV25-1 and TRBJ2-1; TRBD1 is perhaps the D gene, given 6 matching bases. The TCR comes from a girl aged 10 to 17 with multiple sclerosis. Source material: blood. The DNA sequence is TGTGCCAGCAGTGAACGGACAGTGGATGGACCCAATGAGCAGTTCTTC. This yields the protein CASSERTVDGPNEQFF.